These 16 T cell receptor beta chains were sequenced from one sample in a study of OX40 agonist ivuxolimab in advanced cancers. Assay used: immunoSEQ multiplex PCR; TCRdb lists only in-frame clones, some missing. Of 60,000 to 100,000 clones in the sample, 94% were seen once. This material consisted of CD4+ or CD8+ T cells sorted from blood, taken in a trial of the OX40 agonist ivuxolimab. All receptors derive from an adult with an advanced solid tumor such as melanoma, head and neck, liver or kidney cancer.

The chain recombines TRBV7-9 with TRBJ2-5, with D perhaps TRBD1 (5 bases). The germline V and J ends were trimmed by 2 bases and 4 bases, with 17 bases remaining between them. The CDR3 length is 16 residues. The germline V gene has CDR1 SEHNR and CDR2 FQNEAQ (reference sequence). The CDR3 DNA sequence: TGTGCCAGCAGCTTAAGGGGCCAGGTGGGTTTAGAGACCCAGTACTTC. The encoded protein is CASSLRGQVGLETQYF.

The genes are TRBV4-3 and TRBJ1-1; the match to TRBD1 covers 7 bases. The CDR3 runs to 14 residues. CDR1 is LGHNA and CDR2 is YSLEER in the germline V gene. Unmatched junction bases numbered 4, after V lost 3 bases and J lost 3 bases. CDR3 sequence reads: CASSHRGEYTEAFF. In nucleotides, the CDR3 is TGCGCCAGCAGCCACAGGGGGGAGTACACTGAAGCTTTCTTT.

The chain links TRBV4-3 to TRBJ1-1; 7 bases line up with TRBD1. The CDR3 is made up of 16 amino acids. After removal of 1 base from V and 1 base from J, the junction contained 6 bases not matched to a gene. Germline CDR1 and CDR2: LGHNA and YSLEER. In DNA, the CDR3 is TGCGCCAGCAGCCAAGGGCGAAGGGGGCCGAACACTGAAGCTTTCTTT. As protein: CASSQGRRGPNTEAFF.

V is TRBV9 and J is TRBJ1-2; D may be TRBD1 (5 bases). The length of the CDR3 is 13 residues. Trimming shortened V by 3 bases and J by 4 bases, and 10 bases separated the two germline ends. Germline V lookup: CDR1 SGDLS, CDR2 YYNGEE. CDR3 amino acids: CASSGGEIYGYTF. The CDR3 DNA reads as TGTGCCAGCAGCGGAGGGGAAATCTATGGCTACACCTTC. Supplemented by reference TRBV9 and TRBJ1-2, the full variable domain reads DSGVTQTPKHLITATGQRVTLRCSPRSGDLSVYWYQQSLDQGLQFLIQYYNGEERAKGNILERFSAQQFPDLHSELNLSSLELGDSALYFCASSGGEIYGYTFGSGTRLTVV.

CDR3 amino acids: CASSLQGTEAFF. Written as DNA, the CDR3 is TGTGCCAGCAGCCTGCAGGGGACTGAAGCTTTCTTT. This chain connects TRBV11-2 to TRBJ1-1; TRBD1 might be the D (6 bases). Germline loops: CDR1 SGHAT, CDR2 FQNNGV. The CDR3 is made up of 12 amino acids. V lost 5 bases, J lost 5 bases, and 9 bases lay in between. Combining the CDR3 with reference TRBV11-2 and TRBJ1-1 gives the whole variable domain EAGVAQSPRYKIIEKRQSVAFWCNPISGHATLYWYQQILGQGPKLLIQFQNNGVVDDSQLPKDRFSAERLKGVDSTLKIQPAKLEDSAVYLCASSLQGTEAFFGQGTRLTVV.

The chain links TRBV6-5 to TRBJ2-1, with 9 bases identical to TRBD2. V lost 7 bases, J lost 3 bases, and 7 bases stayed unmatched. This CDR3 has 15 residues. The germline V gene has CDR1 MNHEY and CDR2 SVGAGI. CDR3 region: CASTERGVLYNEQFF. In DNA, the CDR3 is TGTGCCAGCACCGAGCGGGGGGTACTCTACAATGAGCAGTTCTTC.

J is TRBJ2-5 and V is TRBV2; TRBD2 is a possible D gene (5 bases). CDR1 is SNHLY, CDR2 FYNNEI, per germline. Trimming cost V 6 bases and J 5 bases, with 16 bases left between them. The CDR3 is 14 amino acids. CDR3 bases: TGTGCCAGCAGCGGGATGAGGAGAATCGAGACCCAGTACTTC. Translated, it gives CASSGMRRIETQYF.

This clone appeared a single time. The chain links TRBV30 to TRBJ2-5; possible D gene TRBD2, 6 bases. V was trimmed by 5 bases and J by 3 bases, leaving 10 bases between them. The CDR3 is 12 amino acids. The germline CDR1 and CDR2 sequences are GTSNPN and SVGIG (reference sequence). The CDR3 here is CAWRLGEETQYF. The CDR3 DNA reads as TGTGCCTGGCGACTAGGTGAAGAGACCCAGTACTTC.

The chain carries TRBV6-6 and TRBJ2-7, with D unclear. Trimming left V 0 bases short and J 2 bases short, with 14 bases between. CDR1 and CDR2 (germline): MNHNY, SVGAGI (reference sequence). This CDR3 is built from 16 residues. For the CDR3, the DNA is TGTGCCAGCAGTTACTCCGGTGGGGTTACGACCTACGAGCAGTACTTC. As protein: CASSYSGGVTTYEQYF.

The chain uses TRBV19 and TRBJ1-1; D not resolved. The CDR3 loop spans 14 amino acids. Trimming took off 6 bases at V and 3 bases at J, with 14 bases between the two ends. Germline V gene sequence: CDR1 LNHDA, CDR2 SQIVND (reference sequence). The CDR3 nucleotides are TGTGCCAGTAGCCCCCTGGCGACGGACACTGAAGCTTTCTTT. Its translation is CASSPLATDTEAFF.

V and J are TRBV27 and TRBJ2-5; 12 nucleotides line up with TRBD2. Germline CDR1 reads MNHEY; CDR2 reads SMNVEV (reference sequence). This CDR3 contains 18 residues. The trim removed 1 base at V and 5 bases at J, leaving 11 bases unmatched. The CDR3 is CASSLFGPSGRGGETQYF. The DNA of the CDR3 is TGTGCCAGCAGTTTATTCGGTCCTAGCGGGAGGGGGGGGGAGACCCAGTACTTC.

This chain links TRBV10-3 with TRBJ2-7, with 7 bases aligning to TRBD1. CDR3 length equals 14 residues. Germline values: CDR1 ENHRY, CDR2 SYGVKD. Germline trimming cut 4 bases from V and 3 bases from J; bases unmatched to any gene: 6. CDR3: CAISVRDSLYEQYF. DNA for the CDR3: TGTGCCATCAGTGTCCGGGACAGCCTCTACGAGCAGTACTTC.

CDR3 in amino acids: CSVEGPPRQGVTDTQYF. As DNA, the CDR3 is TGCAGCGTTGAAGGCCCACCCCGACAGGGTGTCACAGATACGCAGTATTTT. V is TRBV29-1 and J is TRBJ2-3; 7 bases are shared with TRBD1. The CDR3 length is 17 residues. V trimming: 1 base; J trimming: 2 bases; junction bases outside the gene matches: 12. The germline CDR1 and CDR2 sequences are SQVTM and ANQGSEA.

The chain couples TRBV27 to TRBJ2-7; 9 nucleotides line up with TRBD2. Trimming at V came to 1 base and at J to 6 bases, leaving 7 bases not matched to a gene. Germline CDR1 reads MNHEY; CDR2 reads SMNVEV (reference sequence). The CDR3 extends over 15 amino acids. CDR3 region: CASSLLGGGASEQYF. The DNA of the CDR3 is TGTGCCAGCAGTTTATTGGGCGGGGGGGCCTCCGAGCAGTACTTC.

This chain connects TRBV5-1 to TRBJ2-1, with D uncertain. Looked up from germline, CDR1 is SGHRS and CDR2 is YFSETQ. The CDR3 covers 18 residues. The V gene lost 5 bases and the J gene lost 0 bases, with 21 bases spanning the gap. The DNA for the CDR3 is TGCGCCAGCAGTGTTCCAGACGCAACTACATACTCCTACAATGAGCAGTTCTTC. Protein sequence: CASSVPDATTYSYNEQFF.

This clone was observed a handful of times. The chain carries TRBV20-1 and TRBJ2-1; D not resolved. CDR1 and CDR2 (germline): DFQATT, SNEGSKA (reference sequence). V dropped 1 base and J dropped 9 bases, with 7 bases sitting between them. This CDR3 has 11 residues. The CDR3 sequence is CSARAFPEQFF. CDR3 coding DNA: TGCAGTGCTAGAGCCTTCCCTGAGCAGTTCTTC.